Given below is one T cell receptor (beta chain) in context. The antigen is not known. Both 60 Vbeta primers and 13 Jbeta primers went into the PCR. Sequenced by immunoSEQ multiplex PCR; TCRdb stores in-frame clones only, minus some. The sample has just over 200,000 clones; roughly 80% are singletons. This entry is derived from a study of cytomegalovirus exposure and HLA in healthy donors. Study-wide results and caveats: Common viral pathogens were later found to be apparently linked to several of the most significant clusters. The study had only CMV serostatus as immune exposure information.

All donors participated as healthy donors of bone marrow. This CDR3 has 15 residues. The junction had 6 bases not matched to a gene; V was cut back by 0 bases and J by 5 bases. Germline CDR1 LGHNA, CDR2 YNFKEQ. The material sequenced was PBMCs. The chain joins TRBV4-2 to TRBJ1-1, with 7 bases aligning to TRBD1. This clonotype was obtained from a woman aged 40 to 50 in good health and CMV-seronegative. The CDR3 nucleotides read TGTGCCAGCAGCCAAGAAGAGGGGGCGGATACTGAAGCTTTCTTT. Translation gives CASSQEEGADTEAFF.